Sequencing of this T cell receptor beta chain was carried out in a study of blood T cell repertoires in COVID-19. On the study more broadly: The cDNA or gDNA used as material had been derived from T cells, B-cell-depleted T cells, or PBMCs.

Participant-reported clinical history was the basis for cohort assignment. In the 2 weeks before study entry, exposed participants met a COVID-19 case, which was PCR-confirmed or clinician-diagnosed. Produced via immunoSEQ multiplex PCR; TCRdb's table is partial and in-frame only. The sample carries approximately 150,000 clones, 80% to 85% recorded once. The specimen sequenced was PBMCs or T cells enriched from blood (not recorded which). This receptor was identified in a man aged 70 or older who had been exposed to COVID-19.

CDR3 loop: CSVELVAGLGRNEQFF. CDR3 bases: TGCAGCGTTGAATTAGTCGCGGGACTAGGGAGAAATGAGCAGTTCTTC. The rearrangement joins TRBV29-1 to TRBJ2-1; 8 nucleotides match TRBD2. The CDR3 has 16 amino acids. CDR1 and CDR2 from the germline V gene are SQVTM and ANQGSEA. V lost 2 bases and J lost 7; bases outside the gene matches: 13.